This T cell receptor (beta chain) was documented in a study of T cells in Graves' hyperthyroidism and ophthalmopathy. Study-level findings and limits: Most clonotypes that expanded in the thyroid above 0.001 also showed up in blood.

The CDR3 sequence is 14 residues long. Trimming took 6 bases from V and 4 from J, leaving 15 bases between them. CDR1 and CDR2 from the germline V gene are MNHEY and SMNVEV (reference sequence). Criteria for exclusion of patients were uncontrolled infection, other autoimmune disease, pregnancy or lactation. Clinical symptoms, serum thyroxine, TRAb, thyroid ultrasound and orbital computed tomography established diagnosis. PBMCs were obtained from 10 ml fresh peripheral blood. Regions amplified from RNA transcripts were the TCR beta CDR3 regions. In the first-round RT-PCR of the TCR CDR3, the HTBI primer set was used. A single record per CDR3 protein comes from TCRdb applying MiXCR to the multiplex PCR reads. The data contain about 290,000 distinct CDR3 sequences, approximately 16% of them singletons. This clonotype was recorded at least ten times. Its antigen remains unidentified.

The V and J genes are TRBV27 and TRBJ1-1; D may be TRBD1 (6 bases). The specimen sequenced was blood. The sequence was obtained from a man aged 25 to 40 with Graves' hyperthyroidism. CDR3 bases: TGTGCCAGCAGGGGGTGGGGGGCGAGCACTGAAGCTTTCTTT. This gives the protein CASRGWGASTEAFF.